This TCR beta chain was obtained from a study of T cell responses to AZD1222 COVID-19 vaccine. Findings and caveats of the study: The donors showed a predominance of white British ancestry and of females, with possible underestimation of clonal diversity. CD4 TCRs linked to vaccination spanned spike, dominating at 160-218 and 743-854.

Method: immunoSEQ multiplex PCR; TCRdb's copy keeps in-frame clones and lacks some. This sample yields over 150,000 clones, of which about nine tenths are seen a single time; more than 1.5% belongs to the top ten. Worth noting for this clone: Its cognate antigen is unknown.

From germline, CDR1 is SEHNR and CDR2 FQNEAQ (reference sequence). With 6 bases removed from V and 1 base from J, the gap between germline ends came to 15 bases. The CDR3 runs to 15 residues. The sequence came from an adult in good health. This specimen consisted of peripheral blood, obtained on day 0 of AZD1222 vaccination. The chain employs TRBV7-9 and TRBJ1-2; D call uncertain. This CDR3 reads CASRPTLPDNYGYTF. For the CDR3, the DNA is TGTGCCAGCAGACCGACCCTCCCCGATAACTATGGCTACACCTTC.